The sequence of this T cell receptor beta chain was determined in a study of blood T cell repertoires in COVID-19. Study information: T cells, B-cell-depleted T cells, or PBMCs provided the cDNA or gDNA that served as material.

TCRdb keeps only in-frame clones here, not all; method: immunoSEQ multiplex PCR. The sample yields about 170,000 clones, 79% seen once. Trimming left V 5 bases short and J 2 bases short, with 14 bases between. Germline CDR1 reads SEHNR; CDR2 reads FQNEAQ (reference sequence). The CDR3 length is 15 residues. The source material was PBMCs or T cells enriched from blood (not recorded which). The TCR originated in a woman between 65 and 79 years old in a cohort exposed to, infected with or recovered from COVID-19 (not recorded which). The J gene is TRBJ2-3, the V gene TRBV7-9, with D perhaps TRBD2 (6 bases). The CDR3 loop reads CASSLRGGITDTQYF. CDR3 DNA: TGTGCCAGCAGCCTCCGCGGAGGGATCACAGATACGCAGTATTTT. Full variable domain (rest looked up from reference TRBV7-9 and TRBJ2-3): DTGVSQNPRHKITKRGQNVTFRCDPISEHNRLYWYRQTLGQGPEFLTYFQNEAQLEKSRLLSDRFSAERPKGSFSTLEIQRTEQGDSAMYLCASSLRGGITDTQYFGPGTRLTVL.